This TCR beta chain derives from a study of blood T cells in healthy people across ages. Study-wide points: Per million T cells, the diversity of TCR beta decreased roughly linearly as age advanced.

The CDR3 sequence is 13 residues long. Germline loops: CDR1 ENHRY, CDR2 SYGVKD. The use of a sample-barcoded 5' primer and a J-beta primer mix characterized a second PCR of roughly 7 to 11 cycles. Unique molecular identifiers of 12 random nucleotides labeled each cDNA. TCRdb re-called the 5' RACE reads with MiXCR, one entry per CDR3 protein. This table holds over 500,000 distinct CDR3 sequences, about 25% found once. Turning to this clonotype: Antigen unknown.

Each donor had around 9.8 milliliters of peripheral blood drawn. This same sample was also part of a study on T cells of mothers and their children.

The chain is built from TRBV10-3 and TRBJ2-5; maybe TRBD2 (5 bases). The J call is doubtful: the DNA matches TRBJ2-7 better. The source is a boy between 2 and 10 years old in good health. The sample taken for sequencing was blood. The CDR3 nucleotides read TGTGCCATCAGTGACGGGGTGCGATACGAGCAGTACTTC. Protein product: CAISDGVRYEQYF.